The 6 T cell receptor beta chains in this list originate from one sample, sequenced in a study of beta chain features in type 1 diabetes. The whole isolated RNA underwent reverse transcription, so sequencing captured expressed TCRB transcripts. Generated by immunoSEQ multiplex PCR, the TCRdb table keeps only in-frame clones and is missing some. The table records over 120,000 clones, about 8.7% of them present only once. The sequenced sample was central memory CD4+ T cells from blood. The receptors originated from a man younger than 30 in good health.

This clone was seen a single time. V gene TRBV5-4 combines with J gene TRBJ2-5; 9 nucleotides agree with TRBD2. Germline CDR1 and CDR2: SGHNT and YYREEE (reference sequence). The CDR3 is 17 residues long. V dropped 4 bases and J dropped 0; count of bases not matched to a gene: 10. In nucleotides, the CDR3 is TGTGCCAGCAGCCAAGGTATAGCGGGGGCGTACCAAGAGACCCAGTACTTC. Its protein is CASSQGIAGAYQETQYF.

V usage is TRBV27 and J usage is TRBJ2-4; no reliable D call. V was shortened by 3 bases and J by 1 base, with 16 bases between the two germline ends. CDR3 length: 17 amino acids. Germline V lookup: CDR1 MNHEY, CDR2 SMNVEV (reference sequence). CDR3 coding DNA: TGTGCCAGCAGTTTCTGGTTTGGTGATGAGGCCAAAAACATTCAGTACTTC. Amino acid sequence: CASSFWFGDEAKNIQYF.

The rearrangement joins TRBV5-1 to TRBJ1-4, with D hard to call. The CDR3 spans 14 residues. Germline CDR1 and CDR2: SGHRS and YFSETQ. With 3 bases removed from V and 0 bases from J, the gap between germline ends came to 6 bases. CDR3 coding DNA: TGCGCCAGCAGCTCCGGGACAACTAATGAAAAACTGTTTTTT. This gives the protein CASSSGTTNEKLFF.

The table lists this clone with many counts. The rearrangement uses TRBV10-3 and TRBJ2-7; 9 bases agree with TRBD2. The CDR3 is 14 residues long. V shed 3 bases and J 3 bases; nucleotides not matched to a gene: 3. CDR1 and CDR2 (germline): ENHRY, SYGVKD. The CDR3 DNA reads TGTGCCATCAGTGAAAGTAGCGGGGGCTACGAGCAGTACTTC. Translation gives CAISESSGGYEQYF.

CDR3 protein: CASSRETGVTYEQYF. For the CDR3, the DNA is TGTGCCAGCAGCCGGGAGACAGGGGTAACCTACGAGCAGTACTTC. The chain joins TRBV7-2 to TRBJ2-7; 8 bases are shared with TRBD1. The CDR3 contains 15 residues. After removal of 5 bases from V and 2 bases from J, the junction contained 8 bases not matched to a gene. Per germline, CDR1 SGHTA and CDR2 FQGNSA.

The chain is built from TRBV27 and TRBJ1-1; a possible D gene is TRBD1 (5 bases). In germline, CDR1 is MNHEY, CDR2 SMNVEV (reference sequence). Trimming stripped 5 bases from V and 1 base from J, with 11 bases between. CDR3 size: 14 residues. The CDR3 sequence is CASSLRVGNTEAFF. CDR3 nucleotide sequence: TGTGCCAGCAGTCTCAGGGTGGGGAACACTGAAGCTTTCTTT.